The TCR beta chain under discussion was sequenced for a study of Graves' ophthalmopathy and Graves' hyperthyroidism (dated by TCRdb to 2016 to 2019). Background for the entire study: Peripheral blood was collected before any treatment was given, at the time of initial diagnosis. The study used TCR beta repertoire signatures to distinguish Graves' ophthalmopathy from Graves' hyperthyroidism and to predict progression to ophthalmopathy. To explore V-J signatures distinguishing ophthalmopathy from hyperthyroidism, a discovery set of around 100 patients (about 41 ophthalmopathy, over 55 stable hyperthyroidism) was enrolled. In total, over 130 blood samples were TCR-sequenced: approximately 42 ophthalmopathy, roughly 77 hyperthyroidism and roughly 17 hyperthyroidism-to-ophthalmopathy patients. Once sampling was done, hyperthyroidism patients were given methimazole at a starting dose of 30 mg daily, while ophthalmopathy patients were given high-dose intravenous methylprednisolone. T-cell repertoires of thyroid tissue and blood were compared in over 5 hyperthyroidism patients. An independent validation cohort comprised about 20 hyperthyroidism patients and about 16 patients who later progressed from hyperthyroidism to ophthalmopathy.

Overall study outcomes, separate from this receptor: In validation, the model predicted ophthalmopathy progression with over 60% sensitivity and less than 80% specificity; fewer than 15 predicted patients were CT-confirmed with GO in a median of approximately six months. Sample size was not predetermined statistically, and investigators were not blinded to group allocation. Among expanded thyroid clonotypes with frequency above 0.001, most also showed up in blood, which suggests that blood repertoires may reflect the thyroid immune response. The 13-signature model separated ophthalmopathy from stable hyperthyroidism with roughly 88% sensitivity and 81.08% specificity in cross-validation, and 80%/75% in the test set.

Patients with ophthalmopathy had moderately to severely active disease, with a Clinical Activity Score of 3 or more, a NOSPECS grade of 4 or more, and a disease duration of less than 3 months. Patients were excluded if they had other autoimmune diseases, uncontrolled infections, pregnancy or lactation. Clinical symptoms, serum thyroxine, TRAb, thyroid ultrasound and orbital computed tomography formed the basis of the diagnosis. PBMCs were isolated from 8 to 10 ml of fresh peripheral blood by Ficoll-Paque density gradient centrifugation. Total RNA was extracted using Trizol reagent, and RNA quality was checked on an Agilent 2100 Bioanalyzer. This clonotype was counted many times. Its antigen has not been determined. Base-call qualities are not available, and no considerably larger clone is one nucleotide away. For repertoire sequencing, TCR beta CDR3 regions were amplified from RNA transcripts. The first round was an RT-PCR using HTBI primers with the Qiagen OneStep RT-PCR kit, and this first round was followed by a second-round multiplex PCR, then size selection and purification. Libraries were sequenced on an Illumina HiSeq2000 using paired-end 100 bp reads. The study's own analysis went as follows. SOAPnuke was used to process the reads, throwing out any read that had adapters, had uncalled bases, had a mean Phred below 15, or lacked an exact constant-primer or identifier match. COPE v1.2.5 was used to merge high-quality paired reads. Unique nucleotide sequences were defined as clonotypes and aligned to IMGT TRB V, D and J references using MiTCR v1.1. Analysis was restricted to V-J combinations with a frequency above 0.0001, which covered about 99% of repertoires. A TCR clonal expansion and chaos score per V-J combination was defined as the ratio of F50 clonal expansion to chaos observed in the TCRdist matrix. Welch's t-statistics and random forest were used to reduce features to some 13 V-J combinations, which were fed into a naive Bayes classifier. The similarity between thyroid and blood repertoires was quantified using the Morisita-Horn index. TCRdb's own reprocessing of the public reads used fastp at Q25 and MiXCR and kept productive beta chains. Rows with a matching CDR3 protein are joined into one entry that keeps the most common DNA and genes. The V and J calls reflect TCRdb's pipeline rather than the authors' work. The sample table holds approximately 700,000 distinct CDR3 sequences, of which 35% to 50% were seen once. Under 3.5% of the sample goes to the ten largest clones.

The material sequenced was peripheral blood. This receptor was identified in an adult man with Graves' ophthalmopathy.

The DNA reads TGTGCCAGCAGCTCTCGTCTGGGAGACGATTACGAGCAGTACTTC. Its translation is CASSSRLGDDYEQYF. This chain is built from TRBV7-6 and TRBJ2-7, with TRBD2 perhaps the D gene, on 5 matching bases. V and J lose 4 bases and 4 bases, and a span of 17 bases separates them. As encoded in the germline V gene, CDR1 is SGHVS while CDR2 is FNYEAQ. There are 15 amino acids in the CDR3, from cysteine to phenylalanine inclusive. This entry keeps only the CDR3 DNA: 45 bases, framed from base 1.